This T cell receptor beta chain came from a study of blood T cell repertoires in COVID-19. Study-level information: Samples of COVID-19 (acute and convalescent) were obtained from the United States, Italy and Spain. In each case, the material was cDNA or gDNA derived from T cells, B-cell-depleted T cells, or PBMCs.

The CDR3 is 15 residues long. The V gene end was trimmed by 5 bases and the J gene end by 8 bases; junction bases not matched to a gene: 7. The germline gives CDR1 MRHNA, CDR2 SNTAGT. In the study's own analysis: Amplifying reference gene primers gave estimates of nucleated cell counts. The assay was immunoSEQ multiplex PCR, and TCRdb's table has in-frame clones only and misses some. For V, J and clone size, that table is used; D and trimming come from the DNA. There are tens of thousands of clones in the sample; approximately 81% occur only once, and approximately 30% lies in the top ten. Material for sequencing was peripheral blood. This clonotype originated in a man aged 80 or over with active or convalescent COVID-19. The chain uses TRBV6-4 and TRBJ2-1; 12 bases agree with TRBD2. This chain's CDR3 is CASSPLAGGLYEQFF. DNA for the CDR3: TGTGCCAGCAGTCCTCTAGCGGGGGGGCTCTATGAGCAGTTCTTC.